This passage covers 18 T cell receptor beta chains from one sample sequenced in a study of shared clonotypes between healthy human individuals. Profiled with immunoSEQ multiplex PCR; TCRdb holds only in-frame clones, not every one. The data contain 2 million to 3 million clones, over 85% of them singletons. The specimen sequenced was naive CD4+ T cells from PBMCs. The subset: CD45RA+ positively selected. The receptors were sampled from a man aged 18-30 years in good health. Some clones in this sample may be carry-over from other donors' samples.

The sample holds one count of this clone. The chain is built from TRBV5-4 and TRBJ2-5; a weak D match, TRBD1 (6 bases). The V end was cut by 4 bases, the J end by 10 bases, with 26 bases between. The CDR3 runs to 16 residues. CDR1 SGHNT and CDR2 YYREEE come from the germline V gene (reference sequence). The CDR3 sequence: CASSPLVGGAQEGQYF. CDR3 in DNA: TGTGCCAGCAGCCCCCTTGTTGGGGGCGCCCAAGAAGGCCAGTACTTC. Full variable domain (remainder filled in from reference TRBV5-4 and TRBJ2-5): ETGVTQSPTHLIKTRGQQVTLRCSSQSGHNTVSWYQQALGQGPQFIFQYYREEENGRGNFPPRFSGLQFPNYSSELNVNALELDDSALYLCASSPLVGGAQEGQYFGPGTRLLVL.

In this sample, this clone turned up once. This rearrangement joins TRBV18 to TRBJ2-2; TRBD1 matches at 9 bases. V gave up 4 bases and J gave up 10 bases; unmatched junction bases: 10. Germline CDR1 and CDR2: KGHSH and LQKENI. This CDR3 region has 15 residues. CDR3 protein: CASSQTGTGFVELFF. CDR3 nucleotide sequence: TGTGCCAGCTCACAAACCGGGACAGGGTTTGTGGAGCTGTTTTTT.

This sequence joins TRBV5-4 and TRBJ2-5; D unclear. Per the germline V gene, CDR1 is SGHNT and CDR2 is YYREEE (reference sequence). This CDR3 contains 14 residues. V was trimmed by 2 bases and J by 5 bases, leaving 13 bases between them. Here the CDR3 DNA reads TGTGCCAGCAGCTTCCCAGCCCCCGAGGAGACCCAGTACTTC. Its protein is CASSFPAPEETQYF.

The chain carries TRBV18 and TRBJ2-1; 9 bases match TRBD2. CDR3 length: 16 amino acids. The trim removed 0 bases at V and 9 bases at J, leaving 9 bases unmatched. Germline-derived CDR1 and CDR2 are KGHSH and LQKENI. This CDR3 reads CASSPPGAGGGGEQFF. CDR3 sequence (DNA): TGTGCCAGCTCACCACCGGGAGCGGGAGGAGGAGGTGAGCAGTTCTTC.

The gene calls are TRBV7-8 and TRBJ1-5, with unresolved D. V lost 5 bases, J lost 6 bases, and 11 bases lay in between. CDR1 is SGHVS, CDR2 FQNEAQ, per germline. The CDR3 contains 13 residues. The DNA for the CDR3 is TGTGCCAGCAGCGGAAAGGGAGGTCAGCCCCAGCATTTT. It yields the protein CASSGKGGQPQHF.

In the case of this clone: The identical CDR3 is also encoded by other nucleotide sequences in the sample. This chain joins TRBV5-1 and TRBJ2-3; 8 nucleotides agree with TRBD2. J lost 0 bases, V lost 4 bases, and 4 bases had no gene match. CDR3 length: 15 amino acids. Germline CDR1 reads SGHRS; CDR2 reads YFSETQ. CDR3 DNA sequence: TGCGCCAGCAGCCCTAGCGGGCCTAGCACAGATACGCAGTATTTT. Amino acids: CASSPSGPSTDTQYF.

CDR3: CASRPGLADSDTQYF. The DNA for the CDR3 is TGTGCCAGTCGCCCCGGACTAGCGGACTCAGATACGCAGTATTTT. The chain couples TRBV19 to TRBJ2-3; 10 bases fit TRBD2. Germline loops: CDR1 LNHDA, CDR2 SQIVND (reference sequence). The CDR3 is made up of 15 amino acids. The J segment lost 4 bases and the V segment lost 8 bases, leaving 9 bases of the junction unmatched.

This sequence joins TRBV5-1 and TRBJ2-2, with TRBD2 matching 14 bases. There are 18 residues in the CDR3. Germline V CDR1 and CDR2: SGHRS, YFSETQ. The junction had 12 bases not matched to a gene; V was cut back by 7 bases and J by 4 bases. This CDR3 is CASVPGTSGRWTTGELFF. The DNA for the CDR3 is TGCGCCAGCGTACCCGGGACTAGCGGGAGATGGACCACCGGGGAGCTGTTTTTT.

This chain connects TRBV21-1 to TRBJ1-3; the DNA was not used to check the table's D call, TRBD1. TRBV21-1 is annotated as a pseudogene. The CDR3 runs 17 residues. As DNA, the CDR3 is TGTGCCAGCACCAGGGGAACAGGGCCGACCTCTGGAAACACCATATATTTT. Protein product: CASTRGTGPTSGNTIYF.

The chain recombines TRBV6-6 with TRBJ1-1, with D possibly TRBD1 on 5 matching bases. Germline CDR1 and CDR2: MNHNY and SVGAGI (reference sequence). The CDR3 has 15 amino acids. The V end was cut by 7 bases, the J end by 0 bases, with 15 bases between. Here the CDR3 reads CASNTPGALNTEAFF. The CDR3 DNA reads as TGTGCCAGCAACACCCCCGGGGCGCTGAACACTGAAGCTTTCTTT.

In DNA, the CDR3 is TGCGCCAGCAGCCAAGATAGTGCAGGGTCTCAGCCCCAGCATTTT. Translation: CASSQDSAGSQPQHF. This chain links TRBV4-1 with TRBJ1-5; possibly TRBD1 for D (5 bases). Germline V lookup: CDR1 MGHRA, CDR2 YSYEKL. CDR3 length: 15 amino acids. V lost 0 bases and J lost 6, with 12 bases in between.

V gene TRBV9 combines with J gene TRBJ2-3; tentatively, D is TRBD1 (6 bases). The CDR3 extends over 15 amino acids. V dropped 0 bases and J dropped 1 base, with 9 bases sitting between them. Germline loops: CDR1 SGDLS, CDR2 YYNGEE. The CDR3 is CASSVEDSRTDTQYF. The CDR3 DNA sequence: TGTGCCAGCAGCGTAGAGGACAGCCGCACAGATACGCAGTATTTT.

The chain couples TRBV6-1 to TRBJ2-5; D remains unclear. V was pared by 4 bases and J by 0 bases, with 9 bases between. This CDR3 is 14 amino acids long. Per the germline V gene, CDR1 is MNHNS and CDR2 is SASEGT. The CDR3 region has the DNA TGTGCCAGCAGTGGCCGGCCAAACCAAGAGACCCAGTACTTC. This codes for CASSGRPNQETQYF.

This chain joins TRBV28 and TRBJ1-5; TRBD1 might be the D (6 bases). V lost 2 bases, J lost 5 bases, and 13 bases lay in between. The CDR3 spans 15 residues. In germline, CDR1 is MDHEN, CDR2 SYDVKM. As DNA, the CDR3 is TGTGCCAGCAGTTTAGGGGGGGCGCTGGATCAGCCCCAGCATTTT. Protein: CASSLGGALDQPQHF. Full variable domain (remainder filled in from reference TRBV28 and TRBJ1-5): DVKVTQSSRYLVKRTGEKVFLECVQDMDHENMFWYRQDPGLGLRLIYFSYDVKMKEKGDIPEGYSVSREKKERFSLILESASTNQTSMYLCASSLGGALDQPQHFGDGTRLSIL.

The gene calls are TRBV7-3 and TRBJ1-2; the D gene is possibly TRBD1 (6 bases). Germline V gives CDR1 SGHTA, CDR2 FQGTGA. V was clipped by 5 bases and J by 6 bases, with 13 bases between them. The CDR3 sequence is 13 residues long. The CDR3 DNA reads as TGTGCCAGCAGCGGGACACAGGGCCATGGCTACACCTTC. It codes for CASSGTQGHGYTF.

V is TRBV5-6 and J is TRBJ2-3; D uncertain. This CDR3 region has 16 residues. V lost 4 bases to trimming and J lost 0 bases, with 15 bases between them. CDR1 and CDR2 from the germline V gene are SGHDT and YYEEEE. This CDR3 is CASSTLFSTSTDTQYF. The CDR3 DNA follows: TGTGCCAGCAGCACCCTATTCAGCACTAGCACAGATACGCAGTATTTT.

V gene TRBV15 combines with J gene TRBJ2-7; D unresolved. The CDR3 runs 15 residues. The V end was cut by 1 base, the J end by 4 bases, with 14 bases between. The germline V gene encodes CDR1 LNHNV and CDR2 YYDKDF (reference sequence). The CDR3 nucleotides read TGTGCCACCAGCAGAGGCGGTGGGAAAACTTACGAGCAGTACTTC. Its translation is CATSRGGGKTYEQYF.

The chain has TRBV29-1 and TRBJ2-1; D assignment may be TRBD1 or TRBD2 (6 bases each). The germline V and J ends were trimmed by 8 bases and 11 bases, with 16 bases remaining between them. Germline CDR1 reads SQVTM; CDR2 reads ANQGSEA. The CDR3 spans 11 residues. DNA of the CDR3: TGCAGCATCCGGGGGCGGGACCAGCAGTTCTTC. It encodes CSIRGRDQQFF.